This TCR beta chain originates from a study of blood T cell repertoires in COVID-19. Whole-study context: The study drew acute and convalescent COVID-19 samples from the United States, Italy and Spain. Sources were T cells, B-cell-depleted T cells, or PBMCs; the material itself was cDNA or gDNA.

Per the original methods: Amplification of reference gene primers provided the estimated nucleated cell counts. Assay: immunoSEQ multiplex PCR; the TCRdb copy retains only in-frame clones and omits some. Clonal size and the V and J genes are those of that table, whereas D and trimming came from the DNA. The data show roughly 230,000 clones, about 88% seen once. This clonotype was sampled from a woman aged 40 to 55 who had recovered from COVID-19. The specimen was peripheral blood.

The CDR3 reads CASSFTGGSGNTIYF. The CDR3 DNA is TGCGCCAGCAGCTTCACAGGGGGCTCTGGAAACACCATATATTTT. The chain joins TRBV5-1 to TRBJ1-3; the match to TRBD1 covers 8 bases. The ends lost 2 bases at V and 0 bases at J; junction bases unmatched: 1. Germline loops: CDR1 SGHRS, CDR2 YFSETQ. This CDR3 is 15 amino acids long.